The text below deals with one T cell receptor beta chain. What it binds is unknown. These data belong to a study of shared clonotypes between healthy human individuals. Study-wide results and limits: Among a handful of donors, around 5% of naive CD4 clonotypes were found in common. Large depth notwithstanding, sorted-subset sequencing proved incomplete by rarefaction. Apart from blood, nothing was sampled; tissue repertoires likely differ.

V was pared by 5 bases and J by 4 bases, with 5 bases between. The CDR3 covers 11 residues. Germline CDR1 SQVTM, CDR2 ANQGSEA. An approximately 220 ng quantity of DNA, some 30,000 T cell genomes, went into the sorted-subset replicate PCRs. The repertoire was sequenced with immunoSEQ multiplex PCR; TCRdb's copy has only in-frame clones and lacks some. The data contain millions of clones, approximately 92% of them singletons. The sample taken for sequencing was naive CD4+ T cells sorted from blood. Subset reported: CD45RA+ positively selected. J is TRBJ1-4 and V is TRBV29-1; D is undetermined. The clonotype was recovered from a man aged 18 to 29 in good health. In nucleotides, the CDR3 is TGCAGCGTTTCCCATAATGAAAAACTGTTTTTT. Translating gives CSVSHNEKLFF.